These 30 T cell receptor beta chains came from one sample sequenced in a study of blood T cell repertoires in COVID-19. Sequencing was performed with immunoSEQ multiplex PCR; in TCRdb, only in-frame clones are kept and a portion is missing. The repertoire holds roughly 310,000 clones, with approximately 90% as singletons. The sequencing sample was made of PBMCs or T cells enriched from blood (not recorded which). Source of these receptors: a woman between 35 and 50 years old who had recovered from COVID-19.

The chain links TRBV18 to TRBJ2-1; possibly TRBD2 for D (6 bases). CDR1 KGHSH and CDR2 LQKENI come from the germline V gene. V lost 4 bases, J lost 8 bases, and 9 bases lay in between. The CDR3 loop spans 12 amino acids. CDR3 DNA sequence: TGTGCCAGCTCACAGGGAGGAGATGAGCAGTTCTTC. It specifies CASSQGGDEQFF.

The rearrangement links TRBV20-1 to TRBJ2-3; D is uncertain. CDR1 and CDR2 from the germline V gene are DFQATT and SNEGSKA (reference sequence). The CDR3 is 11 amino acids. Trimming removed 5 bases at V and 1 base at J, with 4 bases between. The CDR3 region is CSASGTDTQYF. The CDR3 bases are TGCAGTGCTTCCGGCACAGATACGCAGTATTTT.

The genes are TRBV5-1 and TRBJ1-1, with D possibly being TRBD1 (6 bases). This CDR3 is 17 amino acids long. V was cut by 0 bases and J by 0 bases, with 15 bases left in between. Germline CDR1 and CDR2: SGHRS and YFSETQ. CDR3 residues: CASSLEAGALVNTEAFF. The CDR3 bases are TGCGCCAGCAGCTTGGAGGCAGGGGCCTTGGTGAACACTGAAGCTTTCTTT.

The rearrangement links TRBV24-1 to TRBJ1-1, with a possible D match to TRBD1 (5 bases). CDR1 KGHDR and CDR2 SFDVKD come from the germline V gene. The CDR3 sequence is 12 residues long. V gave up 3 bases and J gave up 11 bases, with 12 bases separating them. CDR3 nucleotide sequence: TGTGCCACCAGTGATGGAGGGGTGCGGGCTTTCTTT. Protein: CATSDGGVRAFF.

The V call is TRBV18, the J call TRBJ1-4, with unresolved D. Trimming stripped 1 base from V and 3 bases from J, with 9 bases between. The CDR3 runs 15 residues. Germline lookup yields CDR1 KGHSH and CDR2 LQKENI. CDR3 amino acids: CASSPLVTANEKLFF. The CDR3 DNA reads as TGTGCCAGCTCACCACTAGTTACAGCTAATGAAAAACTGTTTTTT.

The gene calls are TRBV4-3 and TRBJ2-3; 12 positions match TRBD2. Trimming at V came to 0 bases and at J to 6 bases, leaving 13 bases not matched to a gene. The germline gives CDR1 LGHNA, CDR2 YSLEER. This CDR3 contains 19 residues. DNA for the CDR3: TGCGCCAGCAGCCAAGAAGTCGCCCTGACTAGCGGGGGACCTGATACGCAGTATTTT. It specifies CASSQEVALTSGGPDTQYF.

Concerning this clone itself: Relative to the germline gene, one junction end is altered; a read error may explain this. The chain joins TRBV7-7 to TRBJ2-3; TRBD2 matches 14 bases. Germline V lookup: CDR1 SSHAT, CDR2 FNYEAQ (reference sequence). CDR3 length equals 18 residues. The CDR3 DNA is TGTGCTAGCAGCCGACTAGCGGGGGGGGCGAGGCGCACAGATACGCAGTATTTT. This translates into CASSRLAGGARRTDTQYF.

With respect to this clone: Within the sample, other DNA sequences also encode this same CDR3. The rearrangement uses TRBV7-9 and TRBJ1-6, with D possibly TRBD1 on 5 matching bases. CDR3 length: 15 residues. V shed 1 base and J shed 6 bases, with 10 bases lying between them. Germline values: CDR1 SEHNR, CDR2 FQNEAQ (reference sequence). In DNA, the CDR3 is TGTGCCAGCAGCTTAGGTTGGGGCCCTAATTCACCCCTCCACTTT. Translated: CASSLGWGPNSPLHF.

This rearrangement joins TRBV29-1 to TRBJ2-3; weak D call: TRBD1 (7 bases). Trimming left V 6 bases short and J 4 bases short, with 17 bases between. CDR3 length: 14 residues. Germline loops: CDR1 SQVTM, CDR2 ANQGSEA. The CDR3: CSVPRRGRADTQYF. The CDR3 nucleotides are TGCAGCGTCCCGAGGAGGGGGCGTGCAGATACGCAGTATTTT.

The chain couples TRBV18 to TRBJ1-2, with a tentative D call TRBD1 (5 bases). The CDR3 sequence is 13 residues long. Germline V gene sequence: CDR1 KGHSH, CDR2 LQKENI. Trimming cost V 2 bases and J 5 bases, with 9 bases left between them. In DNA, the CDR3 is TGTGCCAGCTCACCAGAGACAGATTATGGCTACACCTTC. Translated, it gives CASSPETDYGYTF.

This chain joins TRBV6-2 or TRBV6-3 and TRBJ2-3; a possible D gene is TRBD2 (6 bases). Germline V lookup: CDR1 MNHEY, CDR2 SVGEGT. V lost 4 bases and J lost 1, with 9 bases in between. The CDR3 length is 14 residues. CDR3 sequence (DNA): TGTGCCAGCAGTTTTTCTAGCGGCACAGATACGCAGTATTTT. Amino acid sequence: CASSFSSGTDTQYF.

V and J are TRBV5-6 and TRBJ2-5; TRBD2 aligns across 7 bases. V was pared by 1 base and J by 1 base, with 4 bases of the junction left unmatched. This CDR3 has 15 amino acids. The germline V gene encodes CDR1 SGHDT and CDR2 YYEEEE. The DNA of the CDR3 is TGTGCCAGCAGCTTGCGGCGGGGGATCCAAGAGACCCAGTACTTC. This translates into CASSLRRGIQETQYF. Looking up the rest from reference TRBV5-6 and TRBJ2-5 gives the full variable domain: DAGVTQSPTHLIKTRGQQVTLRCSPKSGHDTVSWYQQALGQGPQFIFQYYEEEERQRGNFPDRFSGHQFPNYSSELNVNALLLGDSALYLCASSLRRGIQETQYFGPGTRLLVL.

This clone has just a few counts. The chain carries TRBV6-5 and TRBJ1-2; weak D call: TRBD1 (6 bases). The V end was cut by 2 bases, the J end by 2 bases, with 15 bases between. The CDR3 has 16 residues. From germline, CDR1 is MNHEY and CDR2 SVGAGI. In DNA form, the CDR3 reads TGTGCCAGCAGTTACACCCTCGGACAGTCAAACTATGGCTACACCTTC. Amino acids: CASSYTLGQSNYGYTF.

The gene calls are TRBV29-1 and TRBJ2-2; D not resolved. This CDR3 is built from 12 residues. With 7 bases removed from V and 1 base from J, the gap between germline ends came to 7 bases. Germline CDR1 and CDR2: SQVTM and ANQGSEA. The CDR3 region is CSAERNTGELFF. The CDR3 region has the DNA TGCAGCGCGGAGAGGAACACCGGGGAGCTGTTTTTT.

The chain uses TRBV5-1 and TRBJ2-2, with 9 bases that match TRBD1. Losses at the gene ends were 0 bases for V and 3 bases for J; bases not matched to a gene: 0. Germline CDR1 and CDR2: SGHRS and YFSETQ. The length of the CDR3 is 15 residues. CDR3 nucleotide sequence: TGCGCCAGCAGCTTGGGGACAGGGGACACCGGGGAGCTGTTTTTT. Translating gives CASSLGTGDTGELFF.

The CDR3 loop reads CATSEKSSQYF. The CDR3, as DNA: TGTGCCACCAGCGAGAAGTCATCGCAGTATTTT. The J gene is TRBJ2-3, the V gene TRBV15; no clear D. Germline values: CDR1 LNHNV, CDR2 YYDKDF (reference sequence). The CDR3 consists of 11 residues. The V end lost 5 bases, the J end lost 10 bases, and 10 bases lay between the germline ends.

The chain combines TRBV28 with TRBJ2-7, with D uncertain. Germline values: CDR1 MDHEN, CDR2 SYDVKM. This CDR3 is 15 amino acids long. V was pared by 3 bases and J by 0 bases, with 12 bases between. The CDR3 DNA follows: TGTGCCAGCAGTTTTGTAACGGAGAGCTCCTACGAGCAGTACTTC. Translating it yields CASSFVTESSYEQYF.

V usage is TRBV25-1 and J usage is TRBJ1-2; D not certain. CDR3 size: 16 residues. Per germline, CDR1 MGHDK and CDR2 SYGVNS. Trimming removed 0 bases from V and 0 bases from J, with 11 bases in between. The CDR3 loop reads CASSEYMAGSNYGYTF. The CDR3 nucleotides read TGTGCCAGCAGTGAATATATGGCAGGATCTAACTATGGCTACACCTTC.

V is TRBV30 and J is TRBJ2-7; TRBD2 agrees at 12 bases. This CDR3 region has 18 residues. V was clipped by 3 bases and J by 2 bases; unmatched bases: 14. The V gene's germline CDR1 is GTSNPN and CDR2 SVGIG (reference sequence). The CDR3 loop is CAWSPGLAGILTTYEQYF. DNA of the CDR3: TGTGCCTGGAGCCCGGGACTAGCGGGTATTCTAACAACCTACGAGCAGTACTTC.

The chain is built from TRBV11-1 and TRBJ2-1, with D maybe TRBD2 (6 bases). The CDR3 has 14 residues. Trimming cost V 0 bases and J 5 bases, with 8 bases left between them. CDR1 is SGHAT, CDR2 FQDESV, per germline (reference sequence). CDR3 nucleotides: TGTGCCAGCAGCTTAGCGGGAGGACACAATGAGCAGTTCTTC. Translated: CASSLAGGHNEQFF.

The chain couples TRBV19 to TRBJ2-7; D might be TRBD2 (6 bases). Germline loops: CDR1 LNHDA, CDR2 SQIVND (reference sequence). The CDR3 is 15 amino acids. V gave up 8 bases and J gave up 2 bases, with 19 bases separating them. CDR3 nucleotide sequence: TGTGCCAGTGACGGGGGTAGGAGCCTACCCTACGAGCAGTACTTC. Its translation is CASDGGRSLPYEQYF.

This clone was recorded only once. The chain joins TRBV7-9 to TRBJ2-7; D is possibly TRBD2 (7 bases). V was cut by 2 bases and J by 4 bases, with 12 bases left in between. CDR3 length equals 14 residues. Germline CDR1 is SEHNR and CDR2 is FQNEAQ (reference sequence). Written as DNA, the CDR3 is TGTGCCAGCAGCTTAAGGGGGAGGGGTTACGAGCAGTACTTC. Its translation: CASSLRGRGYEQYF.

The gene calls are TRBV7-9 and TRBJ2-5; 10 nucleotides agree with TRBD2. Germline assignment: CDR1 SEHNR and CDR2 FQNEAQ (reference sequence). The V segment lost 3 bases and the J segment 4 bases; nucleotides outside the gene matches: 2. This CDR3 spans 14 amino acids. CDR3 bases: TGTGCCAGCAGCTTGACTAGCGGGTTAGAGACCCAGTACTTC. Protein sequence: CASSLTSGLETQYF.

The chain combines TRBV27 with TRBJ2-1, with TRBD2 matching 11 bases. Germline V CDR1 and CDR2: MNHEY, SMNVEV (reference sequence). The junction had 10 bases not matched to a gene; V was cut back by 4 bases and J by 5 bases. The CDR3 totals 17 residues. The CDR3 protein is CASSSDPTSGVNNEQFF. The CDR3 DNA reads TGTGCCAGCAGTTCTGACCCGACTAGCGGGGTGAACAATGAGCAGTTCTTC.

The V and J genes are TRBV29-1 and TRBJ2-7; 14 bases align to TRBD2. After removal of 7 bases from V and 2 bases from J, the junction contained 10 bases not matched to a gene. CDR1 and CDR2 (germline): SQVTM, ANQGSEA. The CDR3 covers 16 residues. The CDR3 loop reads CSASGTSGRSTYEQYF. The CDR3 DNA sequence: TGCAGCGCGAGCGGGACTAGCGGGAGAAGCACCTACGAGCAGTACTTC.

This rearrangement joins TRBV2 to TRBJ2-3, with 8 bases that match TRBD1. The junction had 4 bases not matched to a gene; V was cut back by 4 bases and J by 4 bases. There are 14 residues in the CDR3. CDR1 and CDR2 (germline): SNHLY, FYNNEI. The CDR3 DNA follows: TGTGCCAGCAGTGGAAACAGGGGGGCAGATACGCAGTATTTT. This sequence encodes CASSGNRGADTQYF. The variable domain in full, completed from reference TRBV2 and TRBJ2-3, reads EPEVTQTPSHQVTQMGQEVILRCVPISNHLYFYWYRQILGQKVEFLVSFYNNEISEKSEIFDDQFSVERPDGSNFTLKIRSTKLEDSAMYFCASSGNRGADTQYFGPGTRLTVL.

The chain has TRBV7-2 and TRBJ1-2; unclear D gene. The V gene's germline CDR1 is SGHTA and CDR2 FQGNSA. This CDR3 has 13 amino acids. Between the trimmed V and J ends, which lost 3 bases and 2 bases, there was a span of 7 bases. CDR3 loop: CASSLKENYGYTF. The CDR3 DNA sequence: TGTGCCAGCAGCTTGAAGGAGAACTATGGCTACACCTTC.

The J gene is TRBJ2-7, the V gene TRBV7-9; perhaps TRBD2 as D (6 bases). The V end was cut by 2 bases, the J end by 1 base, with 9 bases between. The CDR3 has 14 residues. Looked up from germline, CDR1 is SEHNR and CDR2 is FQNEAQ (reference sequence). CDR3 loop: CASSLKLASYEQYF. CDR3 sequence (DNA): TGTGCCAGCAGCTTAAAACTAGCATCCTACGAGCAGTACTTC.

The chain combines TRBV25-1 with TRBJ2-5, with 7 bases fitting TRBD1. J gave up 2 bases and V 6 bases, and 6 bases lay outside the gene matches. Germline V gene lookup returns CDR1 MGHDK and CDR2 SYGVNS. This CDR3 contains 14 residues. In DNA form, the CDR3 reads TGTGCCAGCAGGGACAGGATAAATCAAGAGACCCAGTACTTC. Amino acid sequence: CASRDRINQETQYF.

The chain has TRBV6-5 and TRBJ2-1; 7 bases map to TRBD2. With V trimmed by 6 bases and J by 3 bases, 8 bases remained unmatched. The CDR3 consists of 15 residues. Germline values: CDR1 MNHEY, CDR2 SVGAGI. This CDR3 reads CASSLGLGRYNEQFF. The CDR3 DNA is TGTGCCAGCAGCCTCGGACTAGGCCGCTACAATGAGCAGTTCTTC.